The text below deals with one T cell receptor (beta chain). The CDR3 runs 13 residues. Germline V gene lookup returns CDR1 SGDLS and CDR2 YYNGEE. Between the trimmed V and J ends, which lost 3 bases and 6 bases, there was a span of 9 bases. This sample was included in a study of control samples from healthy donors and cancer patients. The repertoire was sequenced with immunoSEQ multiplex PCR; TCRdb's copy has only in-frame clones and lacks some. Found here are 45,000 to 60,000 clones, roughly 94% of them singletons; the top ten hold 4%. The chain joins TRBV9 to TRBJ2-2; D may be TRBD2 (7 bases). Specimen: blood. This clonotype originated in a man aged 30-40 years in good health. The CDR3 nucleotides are TGTGCCAGCAGCGGAGGGGGGGCCGGGGAGCTGTTTTTT. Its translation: CASSGGGAGELFF.